These 13 T cell receptor beta chains originate from one sample sequenced in a study of blood T cell repertoires in COVID-19. Assay: immunoSEQ multiplex PCR; the TCRdb copy retains only in-frame clones and omits some. The sample has around 49,000 clones, 81% seen once. Sequenced material: peripheral blood. The source of these receptors is an elderly woman with COVID-19, enrolled during active disease.

The chain employs TRBV27 and TRBJ2-5, with a tentative D call TRBD2 (6 bases). Trimming shortened V by 2 bases and J by 4 bases, and 17 bases separated the two germline ends. Germline loops: CDR1 MNHEY, CDR2 SMNVEV (reference sequence). This CDR3 has 16 residues. The CDR3 spells CASSLGAGPGLETQYF. The CDR3 DNA follows: TGTGCCAGCAGTTTAGGGGCGGGGCCGGGTTTAGAGACCCAGTACTTC.

This chain uses TRBV7-9 with TRBJ1-4; weak D call: TRBD1 (5 bases). Per germline, CDR1 SEHNR and CDR2 FQNEAQ (reference sequence). CDR3 length equals 14 residues. With 5 bases removed from V and 5 bases from J, the gap between germline ends came to 12 bases. The DNA of the CDR3 is TGTGCCAGCAGCCCGCGGGGCATGAATGAAAAACTGTTTTTT. It yields the protein CASSPRGMNEKLFF.

The chain combines TRBV19 with TRBJ1-4; 9 bases map to TRBD1. CDR1 is LNHDA, CDR2 SQIVND, per germline (reference sequence). The J segment lost 2 bases and the V segment lost 5 bases, leaving 12 bases of the junction unmatched. The CDR3 extends over 18 amino acids. CDR3 region: CASSRQLGQGSTNEKLFF. The CDR3 nucleotides read TGTGCCAGTAGTCGTCAATTGGGACAGGGTTCGACTAATGAAAAACTGTTTTTT. Supplemented by reference TRBV19 and TRBJ1-4, the full variable domain reads DGGITQSPKYLFRKEGQNVTLSCEQNLNHDAMYWYRQDPGQGLRLIYYSQIVNDFQKGDIAEGYSVSREKKESFPLTVTSAQKNPTAFYLCASSRQLGQGSTNEKLFFGSGTQLSVL.

V is TRBV9 and J is TRBJ2-1; the D gene is possibly TRBD2 (6 bases). This CDR3 region has 17 residues. The V end lost 2 bases, the J end lost 5 bases, and 20 bases lay between the germline ends. Germline CDR1 reads SGDLS; CDR2 reads YYNGEE. The CDR3 sequence is CASSVGPGGTGDNEQFF. The CDR3 nucleotides are TGTGCCAGCAGCGTGGGTCCTGGGGGGACGGGGGACAATGAGCAGTTCTTC.

The genes are TRBV30 and TRBJ1-1; 8 bases are shared with TRBD1. Germline CDR1 GTSNPN, CDR2 SVGIG (reference sequence). The CDR3 has 13 amino acids. Losses at the gene ends were 1 base for V and 5 bases for J; bases not matched to a gene: 3. CDR3 sequence reads: CAWSGQGITEAFF. CDR3 DNA sequence: TGTGCCTGGAGTGGACAGGGGATTACTGAAGCTTTCTTT.

The chain combines TRBV5-1 with TRBJ1-5; perhaps TRBD1 as D (5 bases). CDR1 and CDR2 from the germline V gene are SGHRS and YFSETQ. The CDR3 has 13 amino acids. V dropped 3 bases and J dropped 2 bases, with 6 bases sitting between them. The CDR3 sequence: CASSWGGNQPQHF. The CDR3, as DNA: TGCGCCAGCAGCTGGGGGGGCAATCAGCCCCAGCATTTT.

The V gene is TRBV29-1, the J gene TRBJ1-1, with D perhaps TRBD1 (5 bases). Germline CDR1 is SQVTM and CDR2 is ANQGSEA. The V end was cut by 3 bases, the J end by 1 base, with 9 bases between. This CDR3 has 13 amino acids. The CDR3 spells CSVEQGGNTEAFF. CDR3 in DNA: TGCAGCGTTGAGCAGGGCGGGAACACTGAAGCTTTCTTT.

The gene calls are TRBV28 and TRBJ2-2; 7 bases align to TRBD2. This CDR3 spans 15 amino acids. J lost 1 base, V lost 7 bases, and 6 bases had no gene match. Germline CDR1 and CDR2: MDHEN and SYDVKM. CDR3 sequence (DNA): TGTGCCAGCACCCCAGAGCGGGAGAACACCGGGGAGCTGTTTTTT. This encodes CASTPERENTGELFF.

This rearrangement joins TRBV9 to TRBJ2-3; D perhaps matches TRBD2 (6 bases). V shed 3 bases and J shed 2 bases, with 31 bases lying between them. Per germline, CDR1 SGDLS and CDR2 YYNGEE. There are 21 residues in the CDR3. The CDR3 loop reads CASSARRDAGNTPHHTDTQYF. In DNA form, the CDR3 reads TGTGCCAGCAGCGCCCGGCGGGATGCGGGAAACACCCCACACCACACAGATACGCAGTATTTT.

The chain combines TRBV7-3 with TRBJ1-6; 8 bases are shared with TRBD1. Trimming took 3 bases from V and 7 from J; bases not matched to a gene: 5. CDR3 length equals 15 residues. CDR1 and CDR2 (germline): SGHTA, FQGTGA. The CDR3 region is CASSLTTGDNSPLHF. The CDR3 bases are TGTGCCAGCAGCTTGACGACAGGGGACAATTCACCCCTCCACTTT.

The rearrangement links TRBV24-1 to TRBJ1-4; the D is unclear. V was shortened by 2 bases and J by 10 bases, with 10 bases between the two germline ends. There are 13 residues in the CDR3. CDR1 and CDR2 from the germline V gene are KGHDR and SFDVKD. CDR3 nucleotides: TGTGCCACCAGTGATTCCACTGCGGGAAAACTGTTTTTT. Translation gives CATSDSTAGKLFF.

The gene calls are TRBV9 and TRBJ2-3; TRBD2 aligns across 15 bases. Germline-derived CDR1 and CDR2 are SGDLS and YYNGEE. The J segment lost 5 bases and the V segment lost 3 bases, leaving 10 bases of the junction unmatched. The CDR3 runs 18 residues. CDR3 in DNA: TGTGCCAGCAGCGCACAAAAACCGGGACTAGCGGGAGGAGATACGCAGTATTTT. It specifies CASSAQKPGLAGGDTQYF.

Comments on this clone: The junction departs from the called germline gene at one end, perhaps through a read error. The chain carries TRBV6-6 and TRBJ1-5, with unresolved D. Germline CDR1 MNHNY, CDR2 SVGAGI (reference sequence). This CDR3 is 12 amino acids long. CDR3 sequence: CASSTKTDYPVF. The DNA of the CDR3 is TGTGCCAGCAGTACTAAAACCGATTATCCCGTTTTT.